The sequence of this T cell receptor beta chain was determined in a study of T cells in localized non-small cell lung cancer. The CDR3 spans 15 residues. J was trimmed by 4 bases and V by 4 bases; bases with no gene match: 6. Looked up from germline, CDR1 is MDHEN and CDR2 is SYDVKM. As regards this clone: Its antigen is not identified.

TCRdb's copy holds only in-frame clones and misses some; the assay was immunoSEQ multiplex PCR. The sample lists about 13,000 clones; roughly 84% were seen once. Broader study findings: A single tumor region was sequenced, leaving heterogeneity possible. Longer overall survival was seen with higher T cell density measured in blood. Among the tissues sampled, uninvolved adjacent lung had the highest T cell clonality, above tumor.

The chain couples TRBV28 to TRBJ1-2, with TRBD1 identical over 10 bases. This sequence originates from a male donor aged 60 or older with stage I squamous cell lung carcinoma. Sequenced here: peripheral blood, sampled before any cancer treatment. The CDR3 sequence: CASSSLRTGGYGYTF. The DNA of the CDR3 is TGTGCCAGCAGTTCCCTTCGGACAGGGGGCTATGGCTACACCTTC.